Listed below are T cell receptor beta chains from one sample, sequenced in a study of shared clonotypes between healthy human individuals. Here immunoSEQ multiplex PCR was the method, and the copy in TCRdb shows in-frame clones only, minus some. Found here are 760,000 or so clones, about 96% of them singletons; the top ten hold about 0.22%. Sequenced sample: naive CD8+ T cells sorted from blood. These receptors all stem from a man in his thirties or forties in good health. CDR3s include the opening cysteine and the closing phenylalanine or tryptophan. A D gene is named only where the DNA matches it firmly. The listing skips clone size in some rows; elsewhere it reads once, few, many or a size class.

v_call	clone_size	d_call	cdr3_length	j_call	cdr3_aa	cdr3_nt
TRBV4-1	NA	NA	16	TRBJ1-5	CASSQGPGDSNQPQHF	TGCGCCAGCAGCCAAGGGCCAGGAGATAGCAATCAGCCCCAGCATTTT
TRBV7-2	NA	TRBD2	17	TRBJ2-1	CASSPSSGNVFYNEQFF	TGTGCCAGCAGCCCATCTAGCGGGAATGTGTTCTACAATGAGCAGTTCTTC
TRBV7-9	NA	TRBD1	13	TRBJ1-1	CASSLGQGPEAFF	TGTGCCAGCAGCTTAGGACAGGGCCCTGAAGCTTTCTTT
TRBV29-1	NA	NA	12	TRBJ2-7	CSVLGGPYEQYF	TGCAGCGTTCTGGGTGGCCCCTACGAGCAGTACTTC
TRBV7-6	NA	TRBD1	15	TRBJ2-1	CASSFLQGAWNEQFF	TGTGCCAGCAGCTTTTTACAGGGGGCGTGGAATGAGCAGTTCTTC
TRBV11-2	NA	NA	14	TRBJ2-1	CASSLAGGGNEQFF	TGTGCCAGCAGCTTAGCGGGTGGGGGCAATGAGCAGTTCTTC
TRBV4-3	NA	NA	15	TRBJ2-3	CASSQDDSRTDTQYF	TGCGCCAGCAGCCAAGATGACAGTCGCACAGATACGCAGTATTTT
TRBV7-8	NA	TRBD2	17	TRBJ2-1	CASSLGGWAGAHNEQFF	TGTGCCAGCAGCTTAGGAGGGTGGGCGGGAGCCCACAATGAGCAGTTCTTC
TRBV5-1	once	NA	16	TRBJ2-1	CASSLAGILDYNEQFF	TGCGCCAGCAGCTTGGCAGGGATCCTCGACTACAATGAGCAGTTCTTC
TRBV27	NA	TRBD2	14	TRBJ2-1	CASSPGLAGREQFF	TGTGCCAGCAGCCCCGGACTAGCGGGACGTGAGCAGTTCTTC
TRBV9	NA	NA	15	TRBJ2-5	CASSVVPDRGETQYF	TGTGCCAGCAGCGTAGTGCCGGACAGAGGGGAGACCCAGTACTTC
TRBV4-1	NA	TRBD1	13	TRBJ2-2	CASSKTGVGELFF	TGCGCCAGCAGCAAGACAGGGGTCGGGGAGCTGTTTTTT
TRBV5-1	NA	TRBD2	13	TRBJ2-7	CASSSAGVDEQYF	TGCGCCAGCAGCTCGGCGGGAGTCGATGAGCAGTACTTC
TRBV5-1	once	TRBD2	19	TRBJ2-2	CASSPTGLAGGANTGELFF	TGCGCCAGCAGTCCAACGGGACTAGCGGGAGGGGCGAACACCGGGGAGCTGTTTTTT
TRBV7-8	NA	NA	16	TRBJ2-7	CASSLGYRQETYEQYF	TGTGCCAGCAGCTTAGGGTACAGGCAGGAAACCTACGAGCAGTACTTC
TRBV27	NA	NA	14	TRBJ2-3	CASSPTNSRDTQYF	TGTGCCAGCAGTCCAACGAACTCTAGGGATACGCAGTATTTT
TRBV29-1	NA	NA	12	TRBJ2-7	CSVGSGTYEQYF	TGCAGCGTTGGATCGGGGACCTACGAGCAGTACTTC
TRBV28	NA	NA	15	TRBJ1-5	CASSLRAGSPQPQHF	TGTGCCAGCAGTTTAAGGGCAGGGTCCCCTCAGCCCCAGCATTTT
TRBV5-1	NA	TRBD1	18	TRBJ2-2	CASSLGPYRGPNTGELFF	TGCGCCAGCAGCTTGGGCCCCTACAGGGGACCTAACACCGGGGAGCTGTTTTTT
TRBV7-9	NA	TRBD2	18	TRBJ2-1	CASSGGLAGSSSYNEQFF	TGTGCCAGCAGCGGCGGGCTAGCGGGATCCAGCTCCTACAATGAGCAGTTCTTC
TRBV29-1	NA	NA	15	TRBJ2-5	CSVVPYMAIQETQYF	TGCAGCGTTGTTCCGTACATGGCTATCCAAGAGACCCAGTACTTC
TRBV7-3	NA	NA	15	TRBJ2-1	CASSLGGASYNEQFF	TGTGCCAGCAGCTTAGGGGGAGCCTCCTACAATGAGCAGTTCTTC
TRBV7-9	NA	TRBD1	16	TRBJ2-2	CASSPPTGTNTGELFF	TGTGCCAGCAGCCCCCCGACAGGGACGAACACCGGGGAGCTGTTTTTT
TRBV15	NA	NA	14	TRBJ2-1	CATSRGDSHNEQFF	TGTGCCACCAGCAGGGGGGACTCCCACAATGAGCAGTTCTTC
TRBV5-1	NA	NA	14	TRBJ2-7	CASSLTDMAYEQYF	TGCGCCAGCAGCCTAACGGACATGGCCTACGAGCAGTACTTC
TRBV7-6	NA	NA	13	TRBJ2-3	CASSLGWTDTQYF	TGTGCCAGCAGCTTAGGTTGGACAGATACGCAGTATTTT
TRBV11-2	NA	NA	14	TRBJ1-1	CASSLMTRGTEAFF	TGTGCCAGCTCTTTGATGACTAGGGGCACTGAAGCTTTCTTT